This TCR beta chain was identified in a study of shared clonotypes between healthy human individuals. CD45RO negativity and positive selection for CCR7 defined naive CD8 cells, a population that excluded terminally differentiated effector memory CD45RA+ cells. Per germline, CDR1 LNHDA and CDR2 SQIVND (reference sequence). The CDR3 loop spans 15 amino acids. With 0 bases removed from V and 7 bases from J, the gap between germline ends came to 13 bases. Some clones are missing from TCRdb's copy, which holds only in-frame ones; the method was immunoSEQ multiplex PCR. The table shows roughly 1,800,000 clones, with about 95% occurring only once.

The chain recombines TRBV19 with TRBJ2-1, with D tentatively TRBD2 (6 bases). The specimen sequenced was naive CD8+ T cells sorted from blood. The TCR comes from a man in his late teens or twenties in good health. CDR3 region: CASSIDGGVMNEQFF. For the CDR3, the DNA is TGTGCCAGTAGTATAGACGGGGGAGTGATGAATGAGCAGTTCTTC. Using reference TRBV19 and TRBJ2-1 for the parts outside the CDR3, the full variable domain is DGGITQSPKYLFRKEGQNVTLSCEQNLNHDAMYWYRQDPGQGLRLIYYSQIVNDFQKGDIAEGYSVSREKKESFPLTVTSAQKNPTAFYLCASSIDGGVMNEQFFGPGTRLTVL.